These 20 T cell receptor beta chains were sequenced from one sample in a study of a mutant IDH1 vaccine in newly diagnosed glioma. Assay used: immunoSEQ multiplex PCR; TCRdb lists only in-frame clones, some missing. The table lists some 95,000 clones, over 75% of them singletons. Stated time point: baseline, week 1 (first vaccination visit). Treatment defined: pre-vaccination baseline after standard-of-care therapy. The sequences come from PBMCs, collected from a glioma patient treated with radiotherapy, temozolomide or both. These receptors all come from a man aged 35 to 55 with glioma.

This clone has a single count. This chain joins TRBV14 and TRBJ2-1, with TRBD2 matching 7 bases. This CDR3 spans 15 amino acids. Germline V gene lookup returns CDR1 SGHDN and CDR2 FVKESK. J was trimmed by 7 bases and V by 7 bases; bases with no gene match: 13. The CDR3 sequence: CASNLLGGSKNEQFF. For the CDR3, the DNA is TGTGCCAGCAACCTACTAGGCGGGAGTAAAAATGAGCAGTTCTTC.

The CDR3: CASRTGFSYEQYF. CDR3 DNA: TGTGCCAGCAGGACAGGTTTTTCCTACGAGCAGTACTTC. The chain couples TRBV13 to TRBJ2-7, with D tentatively TRBD1 (6 bases). The V and J ends lost 6 bases and 1 base respectively, with 10 bases between them. Germline CDR1 reads PRHDT; CDR2 reads FYEKMQ (reference sequence). The CDR3 runs 13 residues.

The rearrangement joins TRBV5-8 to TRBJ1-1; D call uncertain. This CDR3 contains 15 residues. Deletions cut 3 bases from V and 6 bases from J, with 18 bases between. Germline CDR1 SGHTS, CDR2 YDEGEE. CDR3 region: CASSYIGPRVPEAFF. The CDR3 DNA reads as TGTGCCAGCAGCTACATAGGACCGAGGGTACCTGAAGCTTTCTTT.

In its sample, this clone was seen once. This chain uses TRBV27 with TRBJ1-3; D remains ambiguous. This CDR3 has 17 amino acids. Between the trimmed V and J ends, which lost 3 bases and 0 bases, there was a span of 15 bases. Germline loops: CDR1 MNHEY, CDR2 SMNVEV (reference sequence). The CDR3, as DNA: TGTGCCAGCAGTTTCGCAATCCCAAGTAGCTCTGGAAACACCATATATTTT. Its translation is CASSFAIPSSSGNTIYF.

The DNA for the CDR3 is TGTGCCAGCAGTGAATGGGGCGGGAGGGGAACAGATACGCAGTATTTT. Translated: CASSEWGGRGTDTQYF. V and J are TRBV25-1 and TRBJ2-3, with 9 bases lining up with TRBD2. V lost 1 base to trimming and J lost 3 bases; unmatched junction nucleotides: 5. This CDR3 comprises 16 residues. CDR1 and CDR2 from the germline V gene are MGHDK and SYGVNS.

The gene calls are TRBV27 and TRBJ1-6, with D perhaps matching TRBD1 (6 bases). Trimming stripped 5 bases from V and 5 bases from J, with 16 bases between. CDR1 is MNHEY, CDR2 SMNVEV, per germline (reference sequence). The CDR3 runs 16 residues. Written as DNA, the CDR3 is TGTGCCAGCAGTAGCCGTTGGACAGCCGATAATTCACCCCTCCACTTT. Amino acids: CASSSRWTADNSPLHF.

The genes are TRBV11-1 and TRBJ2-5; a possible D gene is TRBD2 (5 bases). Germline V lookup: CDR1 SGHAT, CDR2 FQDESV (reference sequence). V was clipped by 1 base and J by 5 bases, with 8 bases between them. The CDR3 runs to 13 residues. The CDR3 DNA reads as TGTGCCAGCAGCTTAGGAAGGAGGGAGACCCAGTACTTC. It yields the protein CASSLGRRETQYF.

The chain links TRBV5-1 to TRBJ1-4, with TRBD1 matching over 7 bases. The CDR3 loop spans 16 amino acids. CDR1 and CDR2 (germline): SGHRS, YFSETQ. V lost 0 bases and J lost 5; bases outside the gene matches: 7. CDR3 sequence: CASSLAGRGANEKLFF. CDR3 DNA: TGCGCCAGCAGCTTGGCCGGCAGGGGGGCGAATGAAAAACTGTTTTTT.

This CDR3 reads CAWRYRVRRGYGYTF. For the CDR3, the DNA is TGTGCCTGGAGATACAGGGTCCGGCGGGGCTATGGCTACACCTTC. This chain joins TRBV30 and TRBJ1-2, with D tentatively TRBD1 (6 bases). Looked up from germline, CDR1 is GTSNPN and CDR2 is SVGIG (reference sequence). Trimming removed 3 bases from V and 4 bases from J, with 18 bases in between. CDR3 length: 15 residues.

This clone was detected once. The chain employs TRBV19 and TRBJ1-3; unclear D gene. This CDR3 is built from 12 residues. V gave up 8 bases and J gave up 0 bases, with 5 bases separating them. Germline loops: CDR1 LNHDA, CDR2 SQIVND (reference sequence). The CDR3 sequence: CASVGSGNTIYF. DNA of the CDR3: TGTGCCAGTGTAGGCTCTGGAAACACCATATATTTT.

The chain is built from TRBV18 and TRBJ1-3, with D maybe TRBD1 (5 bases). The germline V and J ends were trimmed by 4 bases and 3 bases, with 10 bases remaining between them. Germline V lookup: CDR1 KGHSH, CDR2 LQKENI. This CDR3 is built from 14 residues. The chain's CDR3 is CASSQEGFGNTIYF. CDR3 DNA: TGTGCCAGCTCACAGGAGGGGTTTGGAAACACCATATATTTT.

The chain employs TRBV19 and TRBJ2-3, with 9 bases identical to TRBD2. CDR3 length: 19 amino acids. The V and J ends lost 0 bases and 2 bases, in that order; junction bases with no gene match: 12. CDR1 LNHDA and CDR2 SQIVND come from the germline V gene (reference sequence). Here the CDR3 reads CASSIEGALGTSHTDTQYF. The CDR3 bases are TGTGCCAGTAGTATAGAAGGCGCCCTCGGGACTAGCCACACAGATACGCAGTATTTT.

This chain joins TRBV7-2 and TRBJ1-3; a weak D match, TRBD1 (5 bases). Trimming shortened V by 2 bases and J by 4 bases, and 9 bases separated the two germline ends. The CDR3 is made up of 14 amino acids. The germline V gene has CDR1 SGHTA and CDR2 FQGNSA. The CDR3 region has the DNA TGTGCCAGCAGCTTAAGAGGGACCGGAAACACCATATATTTT. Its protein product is CASSLRGTGNTIYF.

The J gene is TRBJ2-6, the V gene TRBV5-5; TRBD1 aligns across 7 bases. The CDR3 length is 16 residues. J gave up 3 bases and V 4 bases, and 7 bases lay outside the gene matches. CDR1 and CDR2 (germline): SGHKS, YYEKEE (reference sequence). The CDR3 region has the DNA TGTGCCAGCAGCCTCGACAGGGCGGGTGGGGCCAACGTCCTGACTTTC. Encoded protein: CASSLDRAGGANVLTF.

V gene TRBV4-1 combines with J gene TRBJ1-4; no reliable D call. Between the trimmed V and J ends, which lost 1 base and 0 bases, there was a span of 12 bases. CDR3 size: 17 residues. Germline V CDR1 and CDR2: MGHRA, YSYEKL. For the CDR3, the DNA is TGCGCCAGCAGCCAAGTCGACTTAGGGACAACTAATGAAAAACTGTTTTTT. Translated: CASSQVDLGTTNEKLFF.

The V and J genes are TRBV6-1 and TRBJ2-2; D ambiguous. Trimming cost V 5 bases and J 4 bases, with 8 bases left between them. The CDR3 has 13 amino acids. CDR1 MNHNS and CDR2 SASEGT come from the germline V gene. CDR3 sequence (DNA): TGTGCCAGCAGTCTACAAGTCACCGGGGAGCTGTTTTTT. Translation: CASSLQVTGELFF.

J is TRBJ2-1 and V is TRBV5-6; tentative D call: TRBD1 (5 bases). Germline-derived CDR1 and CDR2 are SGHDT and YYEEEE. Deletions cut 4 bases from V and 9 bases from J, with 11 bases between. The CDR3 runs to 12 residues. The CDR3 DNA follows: TGTGCCAGCAGCCTTGACAGCCCTGAGCAGTTCTTC. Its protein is CASSLDSPEQFF.

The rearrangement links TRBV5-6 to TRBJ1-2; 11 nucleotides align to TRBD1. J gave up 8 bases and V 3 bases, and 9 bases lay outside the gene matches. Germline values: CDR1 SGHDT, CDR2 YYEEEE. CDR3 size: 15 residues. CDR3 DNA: TGTGCCAGCAGCTCCGGGACAGGGGGATCATCAGGCTACACCTTC. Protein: CASSSGTGGSSGYTF.

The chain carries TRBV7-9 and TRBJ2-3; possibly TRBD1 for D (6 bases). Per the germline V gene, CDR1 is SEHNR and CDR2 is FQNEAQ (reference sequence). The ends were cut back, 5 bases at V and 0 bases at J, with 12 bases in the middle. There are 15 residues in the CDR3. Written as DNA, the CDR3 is TGTGCCAGCAGCCCATACAGGGCTAGCACAGATACGCAGTATTTT. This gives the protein CASSPYRASTDTQYF.

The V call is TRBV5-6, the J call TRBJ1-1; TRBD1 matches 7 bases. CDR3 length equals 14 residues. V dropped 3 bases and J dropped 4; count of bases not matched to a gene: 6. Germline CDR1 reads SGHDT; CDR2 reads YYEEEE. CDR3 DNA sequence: TGTGCCAGCAGCTCCGGACAGGATGGCACTGAAGCTTTCTTT. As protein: CASSSGQDGTEAFF.